This passage covers 22 T cell receptor beta chains from one sample sequenced in a study of cytomegalovirus exposure and HLA in healthy donors. Use of 60 Vbeta and 13 Jbeta primers characterized the PCR. The method was immunoSEQ multiplex PCR; TCRdb's version includes in-frame clones alone and lacks a portion of them. This sample contains approximately 120,000 clones. Sequencing input: PBMCs. The receptor source for this set is a man between 18 and 29 years old in good health and CMV-seronegative.

The J gene is TRBJ1-2, the V gene TRBV25-1; D is possibly TRBD1 (5 bases). Per germline, CDR1 MGHDK and CDR2 SYGVNS. V lost 3 bases, J lost 5 bases, and 7 bases lay in between. The CDR3 covers 12 residues. CDR3 amino acids: CASSDRGYGYTF. CDR3 bases: TGTGCCAGCAGTGACCGGGGGTATGGCTACACCTTC.

The rearrangement joins TRBV4-2 to TRBJ2-2; the D gene is possibly TRBD2 (5 bases). CDR1 and CDR2 (germline): LGHNA, YNFKEQ. The length of the CDR3 is 15 residues. V shed 4 bases and J shed 4 bases, with 13 bases lying between them. For the CDR3, the DNA is TGTGCCAGCAGCCCCACGGGGATTCTCACCGGGGAGCTGTTTTTT. Translating it yields CASSPTGILTGELFF.

The V and J genes are TRBV6-5 and TRBJ2-2; 10 bases line up with TRBD1. Germline V gene lookup returns CDR1 MNHEY and CDR2 SVGAGI. The CDR3 runs 15 residues. V gave up 2 bases and J gave up 6 bases; unmatched junction bases: 3. The CDR3 is CASSYPDRGPGELFF. The CDR3 DNA reads as TGTGCCAGCAGTTACCCCGACAGGGGGCCCGGGGAGCTGTTTTTT.

This chain connects TRBV30 to TRBJ1-5; D call uncertain. This CDR3 has 13 residues. Trimming took off 0 bases at V and 5 bases at J, with 8 bases between the two ends. Germline V gives CDR1 GTSNPN, CDR2 SVGIG (reference sequence). The CDR3: CAWSVLEDQPQHF. The CDR3 DNA is TGTGCCTGGAGTGTACTTGAGGATCAGCCCCAGCATTTT.

Written as DNA, the CDR3 is TGTGCCAGCAGCCCCGATGGGGGGGTTGGTACTGAAGCTTTCTTT. Encoded protein: CASSPDGGVGTEAFF. This chain connects TRBV7-6 to TRBJ1-1; tentatively, D is TRBD1 (5 bases). The V gene lost 5 bases and the J gene lost 5 bases, with 18 bases spanning the gap. This CDR3 spans 15 amino acids. Per the germline V gene, CDR1 is SGHVS and CDR2 is FNYEAQ.

The V gene is TRBV25-1, the J gene TRBJ2-7, with 8 bases that match TRBD2. CDR1 is MGHDK and CDR2 is SYGVNS in the germline V gene. Trimming took 6 bases from V and 3 from J; bases not matched to a gene: 7. The CDR3 runs 14 residues. The CDR3: CASRFSGTGYEQYF. The CDR3, as DNA: TGTGCCAGCAGGTTTAGCGGGACCGGCTACGAGCAGTACTTC.

The chain carries TRBV6-5 and TRBJ2-7; D perhaps matches TRBD1 (5 bases). Germline CDR1 reads MNHEY; CDR2 reads SVGAGI. CDR3 length equals 14 residues. The V and J ends lost 0 bases and 4 bases respectively, with 10 bases between them. In nucleotides, the CDR3 is TGTGCCAGCAGTTACTCGGATGCAGGGTACGAGCAGTACTTC. Amino acid sequence: CASSYSDAGYEQYF.

The gene calls are TRBV4-1 and TRBJ2-7; 11 bases are shared with TRBD1. CDR1 and CDR2 from the germline V gene are MGHRA and YSYEKL. J gave up 7 bases and V 3 bases, and 8 bases lay outside the gene matches. The CDR3 runs to 15 residues. This CDR3 reads CASSQDGQGAGEQYF. Written as DNA, the CDR3 is TGCGCCAGCAGCCAGGATGGACAGGGGGCGGGGGAGCAGTACTTC.

V gene TRBV15 combines with J gene TRBJ1-2; D is perhaps TRBD1 (5 bases). The CDR3 is made up of 14 amino acids. Germline-derived CDR1 and CDR2 are LNHNV and YYDKDF (reference sequence). V was clipped by 3 bases and J by 4 bases, with 12 bases between them. CDR3 in amino acids: CATSSRVSGYGYTF. CDR3 DNA sequence: TGTGCCACCAGCAGCAGGGTTTCTGGCTATGGCTACACCTTC.

The rearrangement joins TRBV5-1 to TRBJ2-1, with a weak D call TRBD2 (5 bases). V was pared by 0 bases and J by 16 bases, with 14 bases between. Germline CDR1 SGHRS, CDR2 YFSETQ. The CDR3 spans 12 residues. CDR3 protein: CASSLAGGFEFF. The CDR3 DNA follows: TGCGCCAGCAGCTTGGCCGGCGGGTTTGAATTCTTC.

The chain uses TRBV23-1 and TRBJ1-4; D remains ambiguous. TRBV23-1 is known as an ORF, though its function is uncertain. The CDR3 is 14 amino acids. V lost 6 bases to trimming and J lost 7 bases, with 15 bases between them. The CDR3 DNA reads as TGCGCCAGCAGACCACCGGAACCGGGTGAAAAACTGTTTTTT. This codes for CASRPPEPGEKLFF.

The gene calls are TRBV9 and TRBJ1-6; D gene uncertain. From germline, CDR1 is SGDLS and CDR2 YYNGEE. The CDR3 contains 13 residues. V dropped 0 bases and J dropped 10 bases, with 8 bases sitting between them. This CDR3 is CASSVDLESPLHF. DNA of the CDR3: TGTGCCAGCAGCGTAGATCTGGAGTCACCCCTCCACTTT.

V usage is TRBV9 and J usage is TRBJ2-7, with 9 bases matching TRBD1. With 3 bases clipped from V and 2 bases from J, the junction kept 24 bases outside the gene matches. The germline gives CDR1 SGDLS, CDR2 YYNGEE. CDR3 size: 21 residues. As DNA, the CDR3 is TGTGCCAGCAGCGCCCGACCTACACCGGGACAGGGACACACTAACGCCTACGAGCAGTACTTC. Translation: CASSARPTPGQGHTNAYEQYF.

The chain joins TRBV5-1 to TRBJ2-7, with 7 bases fitting TRBD1. Trimming cost V 0 bases and J 2 bases; bases outside gene matches: 2. This CDR3 contains 14 residues. Germline V gives CDR1 SGHRS, CDR2 YFSETQ. The CDR3 reads CASSLGDRAYEQYF. DNA of the CDR3: TGCGCCAGCAGCTTGGGAGACAGGGCCTACGAGCAGTACTTC.

The chain employs TRBV5-6 and TRBJ1-1, with 7 positions matching TRBD1. The V gene end was trimmed by 0 bases and the J gene end by 4 bases; junction bases not matched to a gene: 3. Germline V CDR1 and CDR2: SGHDT, YYEEEE. The CDR3 consists of 14 residues. For the CDR3, the DNA is TGTGCCAGCAGCTTGGACCCAGGGGGCACTGAAGCTTTCTTT. This codes for CASSLDPGGTEAFF.

V usage is TRBV27 and J usage is TRBJ2-6, with 7 bases matching TRBD1. The CDR3 is 17 residues long. J gave up 4 bases and V 4 bases, and 10 bases lay outside the gene matches. CDR1 is MNHEY and CDR2 is SMNVEV in the germline V gene (reference sequence). DNA for the CDR3: TGTGCCAGCAGTTCCTCTTTTGACAGGGCCGGGGCCAACGTCCTGACTTTC. Its translation: CASSSSFDRAGANVLTF. The whole variable domain, remainder taken from reference TRBV27 and TRBJ2-6, is EAQVTQNPRYLITVTGKKLTVTCSQNMNHEYMSWYRQDPGLGLRQIYYSMNVEVTDKGDVPEGYKVSRKEKRNFPLILESPSPNQTSLYFCASSSSFDRAGANVLTFGAGSRLTVL.

This chain connects TRBV30 to TRBJ1-1; no definite D call. Germline CDR1 is GTSNPN and CDR2 is SVGIG (reference sequence). The V and J ends lost 0 bases and 3 bases respectively, with 8 bases between them. The CDR3 consists of 13 residues. CDR3 coding DNA: TGTGCCTGGAGTGTAGACTTGGACACTGAAGCTTTCTTT. Translated, it gives CAWSVDLDTEAFF.

This chain joins TRBV7-2 and TRBJ2-7, with 8 bases matching TRBD2. Trimming cost V 4 bases and J 0 bases; bases outside gene matches: 8. CDR3 size: 16 residues. Germline V gene data show CDR1 as SGHTA and CDR2 as FQGNSA. In nucleotides, the CDR3 is TGTGCCAGCAGCTCGCAGCCAAGCGGGAGCTCCTACGAGCAGTACTTC. This codes for CASSSQPSGSSYEQYF.

The V call is TRBV30, the J call TRBJ2-1, with D possibly matching TRBD1 (7 bases). The CDR3 is 16 amino acids. CDR1 is GTSNPN, CDR2 SVGIG, per germline (reference sequence). Trimming pared 3 bases from V and 0 bases from J, leaving 15 bases between. The chain's CDR3 is CAWRSRGAFSYNEQFF. The CDR3 nucleotides are TGTGCCTGGAGAAGCAGGGGGGCTTTCTCCTACAATGAGCAGTTCTTC.

This sequence joins TRBV9 and TRBJ1-2; 8 nucleotides align to TRBD1. This CDR3 has 14 residues. Unmatched junction bases numbered 5, after V lost 4 bases and J lost 3 bases. Germline lookup yields CDR1 SGDLS and CDR2 YYNGEE. CDR3 sequence: CASSTSGGYYGYTF. The CDR3 nucleotides read TGTGCCAGCAGCACATCAGGGGGCTACTATGGCTACACCTTC. Combining the CDR3 with reference TRBV9 and TRBJ1-2 gives the whole variable domain DSGVTQTPKHLITATGQRVTLRCSPRSGDLSVYWYQQSLDQGLQFLIQYYNGEERAKGNILERFSAQQFPDLHSELNLSSLELGDSALYFCASSTSGGYYGYTFGSGTRLTVV.

The rearrangement uses TRBV5-6 and TRBJ1-3; 7 bases are a match to TRBD1. The CDR3 has 15 residues. The J segment lost 1 base and the V segment lost 3 bases, leaving 4 bases of the junction unmatched. CDR1 is SGHDT and CDR2 is YYEEEE in the germline V gene. The CDR3 DNA is TGTGCCAGCAGCTACATGACAGGGTCTGGAAACACCATATATTTT. This encodes CASSYMTGSGNTIYF.

The chain uses TRBV6-1 and TRBJ1-6; 7 bases match TRBD1. The V segment lost 7 bases and the J segment 5 bases; nucleotides outside the gene matches: 2. Germline lookup yields CDR1 MNHNS and CDR2 SASEGT. The CDR3 length is 13 residues. The CDR3 here is CASKGADNSPLHF. In nucleotides, the CDR3 is TGTGCCAGCAAGGGGGCAGATAATTCACCCCTCCACTTT.